This T cell receptor beta chain emerged from a study of blood T cell repertoires in COVID-19. For the study at large: Sites across the United States, Italy and Spain contributed samples from acute and convalescent COVID-19. Sources were T cells, B-cell-depleted T cells, or PBMCs; the material itself was cDNA or gDNA.

Only a few counts were recorded for this clone. Authors' processing steps: Amplification of reference gene primers was used by the study to estimate nucleated cell counts. The protocol was immunoSEQ multiplex PCR, while the TCRdb copy is restricted to in-frame clones and leaves out a portion. V, J and clone size are taken as reported in that table, and D and trimming were inferred from the DNA itself. The sample holds under 250,000 clones, 80% to 85% seen once. This clonotype was sampled from a middle-aged woman who had recovered from COVID-19. The sequencing sample was made of peripheral blood.

DNA for the CDR3: TGCGCCAGCAGCCGCGACGAGGGGGCCCAGTACTTC. It codes for CASSRDEGAQYF. V is TRBV5-1 and J is TRBJ2-5; weak D call: TRBD1 (6 bases). The CDR3 length is 12 residues. V dropped 4 bases and J dropped 9 bases, with 13 bases sitting between them. Germline values: CDR1 SGHRS, CDR2 YFSETQ.